The entry below describes one T cell receptor (beta chain). Its target is not known. The data belong to a study of CD4 T cells in relation to SARS-CoV-2 and coronaviruses. The unexposed donors gave CD4+ T cells in 2011-2018, prior to COVID-19. The cells were cultured for approximately 10 days before CD4+ T cells were isolated. Unexposed-donor CD4+ T cells were probed with SARS-CoV-2 S/N and four cold-coronavirus spikes, cells permitting. Generated by immunoSEQ multiplex PCR, the TCRdb table keeps only in-frame clones and is missing some. This table has tens of thousands of clones, roughly three quarters appearing once. This receptor was obtained from a human donor in good health. The sequenced sample consisted of CD4+ T cells from PBMCs, cultured in vitro.

CDR3 sequence reads: CASSGRPQHF. The CDR3 coding sequence is TGTGCCAGCAGCGGTCGGCCCCAGCATTTT. J is TRBJ1-5 and V is TRBV9; D call uncertain. V was trimmed by 3 bases and J by 9 bases, leaving 4 bases between them. The germline V gene has CDR1 SGDLS and CDR2 YYNGEE. The CDR3 length is 10 residues.